The 18 T cell receptor beta chains below were found in one sample sequenced in a study of blood T cell repertoires in COVID-19. The method was immunoSEQ multiplex PCR; TCRdb's version includes in-frame clones alone and lacks a portion of them. The sample consists of hundreds of thousands of clones, roughly 85% of them appearing once. What was sequenced was peripheral blood. These TCRs come from a woman aged 18-29 years who had recovered from COVID-19.

This rearrangement joins TRBV5-1 to TRBJ2-1, with 13 positions matching TRBD2. The J segment lost 9 bases and the V segment lost 4 bases, leaving 10 bases of the junction unmatched. Germline CDR1 reads SGHRS; CDR2 reads YFSETQ. CDR3 length equals 16 residues. The chain's CDR3 is CASSGLAGDGFGEQFF. The DNA of the CDR3 is TGCGCCAGCAGCGGACTAGCGGGAGACGGTTTCGGTGAGCAGTTCTTC. Complete variable domain (other parts from reference TRBV5-1 and TRBJ2-1): KAGVTQTPRYLIKTRGQQVTLSCSPISGHRSVSWYQQTPGQGLQFLFEYFSETQRNKGNFPGRFSGRQFSNSRSEMNVSTLELGDSALYLCASSGLAGDGFGEQFFGPGTRLTVL.

As regards this clone: This is likely a read error, given that the CDR3 carries no conserved phenylalanine or tryptophan at its end. The DNA is omitted, as the CDR3 cannot be located on it reliably, and the CDR3 follows TCRdb's listing. The V and J genes are TRBV14 and TRBJ2-7; the table's D call, TRBD2, has no DNA check behind it. The length of the CDR3 is 11 amino acids, counting both ends. Germline CDR1 reads SGHDN; CDR2 reads FVKESK. The CDR3 region is CASSQIGLGSG.

The V gene is TRBV28, the J gene TRBJ1-5, with D maybe TRBD1 (6 bases). Germline lookup yields CDR1 MDHEN and CDR2 SYDVKM. This CDR3 is 19 amino acids long. V lost 5 bases, J lost 0 bases, and 23 bases lay in between. CDR3 nucleotides: TGTGCCAGCAGTCCCGTTCAGGGGAAATGGGATTATAGCAATCAGCCCCAGCATTTT. Translating gives CASSPVQGKWDYSNQPQHF.

This rearrangement joins TRBV30 to TRBJ2-3; 9 bases fit TRBD1. J was trimmed by 3 bases and V by 7 bases; bases with no gene match: 2. CDR3 length: 12 amino acids. The germline gives CDR1 GTSNPN, CDR2 SVGIG (reference sequence). The CDR3 nucleotides are TGTGCCTCCGGACAGGGGACAGATACGCAGTATTTT. The encoded protein is CASGQGTDTQYF.

The genes are TRBV27 and TRBJ2-1; perhaps TRBD2 as D (6 bases). This CDR3 is 17 amino acids long. Germline CDR1 is MNHEY and CDR2 is SMNVEV (reference sequence). Trimming pared 0 bases from V and 3 bases from J, leaving 15 bases between. CDR3 bases: TGTGCCAGCAGTTTATCCTCCCCTGTCGGGGGCTACAATGAGCAGTTCTTC. Translating gives CASSLSSPVGGYNEQFF.

The chain joins TRBV2 to TRBJ2-7; tentative D call: TRBD1 (5 bases). This CDR3 region has 15 residues. Trimming removed 0 bases at V and 5 bases at J, with 14 bases between. Germline lookup yields CDR1 SNHLY and CDR2 FYNNEI. The CDR3 DNA reads TGTGCCAGCAGTGAAGCCCCCGCAGGGCCCGACGAGCAGTACTTC. Amino acid sequence: CASSEAPAGPDEQYF.

Only a few counts were recorded for this clone. The genes are TRBV3-1 (or the pseudogene TRBV3-2) and TRBJ1-4; TRBD1 is a possible D gene (5 bases). The germline CDR1 and CDR2 sequences are LGHDT and YNNKEL (reference sequence). The CDR3 runs 16 residues. Trimming stripped 2 bases from V and 3 bases from J, with 13 bases between. The CDR3 region has the DNA TGTGCCAGCAGCCAAACTCAGGGTCGGTCTAATGAAAAACTGTTTTTT. This gives the protein CASSQTQGRSNEKLFF.

The rearrangement uses TRBV6-5 and TRBJ2-7; D possibly corresponds to TRBD1 (6 bases). V gave up 2 bases and J gave up 1 base, with 9 bases separating them. The CDR3 covers 14 residues. CDR1 is MNHEY and CDR2 is SVGAGI in the germline V gene. The CDR3 DNA reads as TGTGCCAGCAGTTACATTCAGGGGTCCTACGAGCAGTACTTC. Protein sequence: CASSYIQGSYEQYF.

The V call is TRBV4-3, the J call TRBJ1-2, with D perhaps TRBD1 (6 bases). The germline V gene has CDR1 LGHNA and CDR2 YSLEER. The V end lost 4 bases, the J end lost 6 bases, and 21 bases lay between the germline ends. This CDR3 is built from 16 residues. The chain's CDR3 is CASSRGRQEVIDGYTF. In nucleotides, the CDR3 is TGCGCCAGCAGCCGAGGAAGACAGGAAGTCATTGATGGCTACACCTTC.

Worth noting for this clone: This specimen includes other DNA sequences encoding the same CDR3. This rearrangement joins TRBV27 to TRBJ2-1; no clear D gene. The length of the CDR3 is 13 residues. Trimming took 1 base from V and 4 from J, leaving 5 bases between them. The V gene's germline CDR1 is MNHEY and CDR2 SMNVEV (reference sequence). CDR3: CASSLYSYNEQFF. For the CDR3, the DNA is TGTGCCAGCAGTTTATACAGTTACAATGAGCAGTTCTTC.

In its sample, this clone was seen once. This sequence joins TRBV6-2 or TRBV6-3 and TRBJ2-5; D might be TRBD2 (6 bases). This CDR3 region has 16 residues. V lost 4 bases and J 1 base, leaving 16 bases between the germline ends. CDR1 is MNHEY and CDR2 is SVGEGT in the germline V gene. CDR3 sequence (DNA): TGTGCCAGCAGTTTAGAGACTAGAGGGTCCCAAGAGACCCAGTACTTC. Its translation is CASSLETRGSQETQYF.

The chain couples TRBV2 to TRBJ2-7; D perhaps matches TRBD1 (5 bases). Germline CDR1 reads SNHLY; CDR2 reads FYNNEI. The length of the CDR3 is 14 residues. The germline V and J ends were trimmed by 3 bases and 2 bases, with 11 bases remaining between them. The CDR3 DNA sequence: TGTGCCAGCAGTGATTTGCCAGGGCCCTACGAGCAGTACTTC. This translates into CASSDLPGPYEQYF.

DNA for the CDR3: TGCGCCAGCAGCTTCGGGGGGAAGGGAGAGATTGAGTACTTC. It encodes CASSFGGKGEIEYF. The genes are TRBV5-1 and TRBJ2-5; TRBD2 aligns across 7 bases. The V gene's germline CDR1 is SGHRS and CDR2 YFSETQ. CDR3 length: 14 residues. V shed 2 bases, J shed 12 bases, and the junction held 13 bases outside the gene matches.

V and J are TRBV7-2 and TRBJ1-2, with 8 bases aligning to TRBD1. The CDR3 is made up of 14 amino acids. Germline values: CDR1 SGHTA, CDR2 FQGNSA. V shed 5 bases and J 4 bases; nucleotides not matched to a gene: 6. The CDR3 DNA sequence: TGTGCCAGCAGCCATGACGGGACAGGCTATGGCTACACCTTC. Protein sequence: CASSHDGTGYGYTF.

This chain connects TRBV13 to TRBJ1-5, with TRBD1 matching over 7 bases. Trimming took 0 bases from V and 2 from J; bases not matched to a gene: 4. From germline, CDR1 is PRHDT and CDR2 FYEKMQ (reference sequence). This CDR3 has 16 amino acids. Here the CDR3 reads CASSLGGGGGNQPQHF. The CDR3 coding sequence is TGTGCCAGCAGCTTAGGTGGAGGGGGCGGCAATCAGCCCCAGCATTTT.

CDR3 coding DNA: TGTGCCAGTACCGAACTGGCCAGGACAAATTCACCCCTCCACTTT. This sequence encodes CASTELARTNSPLHF. This chain connects TRBV19 to TRBJ1-6, with D maybe TRBD1 (5 bases). The V and J ends lost 7 bases and 7 bases respectively, with 17 bases between them. CDR1 is LNHDA and CDR2 is SQIVND in the germline V gene (reference sequence). CDR3 length: 15 residues.

A single count supports this clone. This chain joins TRBV19 and TRBJ1-2; 7 bases align to TRBD1. Germline CDR1 LNHDA, CDR2 SQIVND (reference sequence). With 1 base clipped from V and 3 bases from J, the junction kept 2 bases outside the gene matches. CDR3 length equals 14 residues. The CDR3 DNA is TGTGCCAGTAGTATAGGGACAGGTGACTATGGCTACACCTTC. Translated, it gives CASSIGTGDYGYTF.

V and J are TRBV5-1 and TRBJ1-1; weak D call: TRBD1 (5 bases). This CDR3 contains 14 residues. Germline lookup yields CDR1 SGHRS and CDR2 YFSETQ. Trimming left V 0 bases short and J 5 bases short, with 11 bases between. The CDR3 here is CASSLGGARTEAFF. CDR3 DNA: TGCGCCAGCAGCTTGGGCGGGGCGAGAACTGAAGCTTTCTTT. The full variable domain, its missing parts supplied by reference TRBV5-1 and TRBJ1-1, is KAGVTQTPRYLIKTRGQQVTLSCSPISGHRSVSWYQQTPGQGLQFLFEYFSETQRNKGNFPGRFSGRQFSNSRSEMNVSTLELGDSALYLCASSLGGARTEAFFGQGTRLTVV.